This T cell receptor beta chain was found in a study of metastatic and nonmetastatic thyroid tumors. Looking at the study overall: The study looked at repertoires side by side in blood and in tumor or nodule tissue from malignant and benign thyroid patients.

In the authors' workflow: The study took CDR3 differences across clinicopathological groups and made a distant-metastasis classifier for papillary thyroid cancer from them. TCRdb re-called the PCR reads with MiXCR. TCRdb, not the original authors, processed these V and J calls. The sample shows some 60,000 clones, 25% to 30% of them seen only once. Thyroid surgery took place with no prior treatment in any patient. Germline values: CDR1 MNHEY, CDR2 SVGEGT. Trimming took 4 bases from V and 11 from J; bases not matched to a gene: 10. The CDR3 has 13 amino acids. The rearrangement uses TRBV6-2 or TRBV6-3 and TRBJ1-1; 7 bases fit TRBD1. This sequence originates from a female donor with papillary thyroid cancer or a benign thyroid nodule (not recorded which). Some clones in this sample may be carry-over from other donors' samples. The sequenced sample consisted of blood. The CDR3 loop reads CASSSSDRTAAFF. CDR3 DNA: TGTGCCAGCAGTTCCTCGGACAGGACCGCGGCTTTCTTT.